The clone carrying this T cell receptor (beta chain) was seen at least ten times. The antigen is undetermined. This sample stems from a study of identical twins. General study results and limits: Modelling underestimated the level of out-of-frame TCR alpha sharing observed in monozygotic twins.

TCRdb itself ran the 5' RACE reads through MiXCR, one entry per CDR3 protein. The sample has approximately 150,000 distinct CDR3 sequences; under 4.5% are singletons. Germline CDR1 and CDR2: SGHDT and YYEEEE. The V and J ends lost 2 bases and 7 bases respectively, with 10 bases between them. There are 12 residues in the CDR3. The sequencing sample was made of memory T cells sorted from blood. This sequence originates from a young man in good health. V is TRBV5-6 and J is TRBJ2-7, with no clear D. The CDR3 DNA is TGTGCCAGCAGCTTTTGGGGAACAGAGCAGTACGTC. This translates into CASSFWGTEQYV.